The clone carrying this T cell receptor beta chain turned up a few times. The data originate from a study of blood T cell repertoires in COVID-19. About the study: Donors in the United States, Italy and Spain gave samples during acute or convalescent COVID-19.

Generated by immunoSEQ multiplex PCR, the TCRdb table keeps only in-frame clones and is missing some. The sample yields 250,000 or so clones, approximately 92% seen once. The CDR3 covers 15 residues. V shed 3 bases, J shed 5 bases, and the junction held 8 bases outside the gene matches. The germline V gene encodes CDR1 KGHSH and CDR2 LQKENI. Sequences were obtained from peripheral blood. The clonotype comes from a woman aged 40 to 50 who had recovered from COVID-19. The chain carries TRBV18 and TRBJ2-3; 7 bases align to TRBD1. The chain's CDR3 is CASSPNRGVGDTQYF. The CDR3 coding sequence is TGTGCCAGCTCACCGAACAGGGGCGTGGGAGATACGCAGTATTTT. Based on the CDR3 plus reference TRBV18 and TRBJ2-3, the full variable domain is NAGVMQNPRHLVRRRGQEARLRCSPMKGHSHVYWYRQLPEEGLKFMVYLQKENIIDESGMPKERFSAEFPKEGPSILRIQQVVRGDSAAYFCASSPNRGVGDTQYFGPGTRLTVL.